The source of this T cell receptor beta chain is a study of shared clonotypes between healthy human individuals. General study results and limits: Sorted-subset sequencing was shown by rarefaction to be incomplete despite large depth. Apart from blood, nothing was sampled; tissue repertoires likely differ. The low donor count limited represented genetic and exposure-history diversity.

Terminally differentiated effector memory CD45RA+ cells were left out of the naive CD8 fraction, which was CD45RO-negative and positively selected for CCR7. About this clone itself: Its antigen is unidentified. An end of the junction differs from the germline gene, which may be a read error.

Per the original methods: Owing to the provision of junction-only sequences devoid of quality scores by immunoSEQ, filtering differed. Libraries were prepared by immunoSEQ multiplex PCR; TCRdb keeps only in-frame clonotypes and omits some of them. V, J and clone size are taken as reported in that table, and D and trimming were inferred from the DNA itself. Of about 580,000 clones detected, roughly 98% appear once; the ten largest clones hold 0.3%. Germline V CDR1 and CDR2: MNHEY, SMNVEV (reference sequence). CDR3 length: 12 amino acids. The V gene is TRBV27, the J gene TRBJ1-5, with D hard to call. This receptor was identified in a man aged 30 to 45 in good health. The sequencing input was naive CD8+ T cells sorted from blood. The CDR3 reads CASSSGKQPQHF. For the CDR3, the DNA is TGTGCCAGCAGTTCAGGCAAACAGCCCCAGCATTTT.